This TCR beta chain derives from a study of T cell repertoires in cytomegalovirus infection. Study in general: Evidence of both CMV infection and a matching HLA type came from public TCR beta signatures.

The sample holds many counts of this clonotype. Its target is not known. Regarding the study as a whole: HLA-C-restricted CMV-specific TCR beta clonotypes were dominant in the ex vivo response.

The V end lost 1 base, the J end lost 2 bases, and 12 bases lay between the germline ends. This CDR3 spans 15 amino acids. TCRdb re-called the reads with MiXCR, one entry per CDR3 protein. The sample includes roughly 800,000 distinct CDR3 sequences, 25% to 30% of them seen just once. The TCR was taken from a human donor in good health (CMV status not recorded). Some clones in this sample may be carry-over from other donors' samples. The chain uses TRBV12-3 or TRBV12-4 and TRBJ2-7; D ambiguous. The sample was cultured CD8+ T cells from PBMCs, taken from culture after CMV antigen stimulation. The CDR3 sequence is CASSLGGIGTYEQYF. The CDR3 DNA reads as TGTGCCAGCAGTTTAGGGGGTATTGGAACCTACGAGCAGTACTTC.